The 21 T cell receptor beta chains listed next were all sequenced from one sample in a study of blood T cells in healthy people across ages. Primers used in a second PCR of roughly 7 to 12 cycles were a sample-barcoded 5' primer and a J-beta primer mix. TCRdb passed the 5' RACE reads through MiXCR, listing each CDR3 protein once. The data show fewer than 1,000,000 distinct CDR3 sequences, approximately 44% seen once. The sample taken for sequencing was blood. The receptors stem from a man aged 55 to 70 in good health.

CDR3 bases: TGTGCCAGCAGTGACATTAGCGGCAATGAGCAGTTCTTC. It is translated as CASSDISGNEQFF. J is TRBJ2-1 and V is TRBV6-2 or TRBV6-3; D possibly corresponds to TRBD2 (6 bases). Trimming cost V 5 bases and J 6 bases, with 11 bases left between them. Germline V gene sequence: CDR1 MNHEY, CDR2 SVGEGT. The CDR3 runs to 13 residues.

As for this clonotype: Its ends do not fully match the called genes, so a read error is possible. J is TRBJ2-1 and V is TRBV12-5, with 12 bases that match TRBD2. The germline V gene has CDR1 LGHNT and CDR2 FRNRAP. This CDR3 contains 16 residues. The CDR3 DNA is TGTACTAGTGCCTTGATCCAACTAGCGGGGGGACGCGAGCAGTTCTTC. This encodes CTSALIQLAGGREQFF.

The chain joins TRBV30 to TRBJ2-1; TRBD1 aligns across 10 bases. There are 16 residues in the CDR3. Trimming took 5 bases from V and 3 from J; bases not matched to a gene: 10. From germline, CDR1 is GTSNPN and CDR2 SVGIG (reference sequence). The CDR3 DNA follows: TGTGCCTGGCGTCGGACGACAGGGGGCTTCTACAATGAGCAGTTCTTC. It encodes CAWRRTTGGFYNEQFF.

This chain joins TRBV11-2 and TRBJ2-7, with 13 bases aligning to TRBD2. Germline CDR1 is SGHAT and CDR2 is FQNNGV. Trimming took 5 bases from V and 3 from J; bases not matched to a gene: 13. The CDR3 length is 18 residues. CDR3 nucleotides: TGTGCCAGCAGCCCCACCGTGATACTAGCGGGGGGGCTCTACGAGCAGTACTTC. As protein: CASSPTVILAGGLYEQYF.

V is TRBV6-6 and J is TRBJ2-5; the match to TRBD2 covers 10 bases. This CDR3 has 16 residues. The germline V gene has CDR1 MNHNY and CDR2 SVGAGI (reference sequence). Losses at the gene ends were 0 bases for V and 6 bases for J; bases not matched to a gene: 7. CDR3 amino acids: CASSYSLAGIVKTQYF. The CDR3 DNA reads TGTGCCAGCAGTTACTCACTAGCGGGGATCGTGAAGACCCAGTACTTC.

Many counts were recorded for this clonotype. The J gene is TRBJ2-7, the V gene TRBV27; D may be TRBD1 (5 bases). Germline values: CDR1 MNHEY, CDR2 SMNVEV (reference sequence). The ends were cut back, 3 bases at V and 5 bases at J, with 14 bases in the middle. The CDR3 contains 14 residues. The CDR3: CASSFRDRIHEQYF. CDR3 nucleotide sequence: TGTGCCAGCAGTTTCCGTGACAGAATACACGAGCAGTACTTC.

This rearrangement joins TRBV3-1 to TRBJ2-5, with 8 bases lining up with TRBD2. The DNA end is a closer match to TRBJ2-4, so the J assignment may be wrong. Germline CDR1 is LGHDT and CDR2 is YNNKEL (reference sequence). The CDR3 covers 14 residues. For the CDR3, the DNA is TGTGCCAGCAGCCAACCGGGGGGGGGAAACATTCAGTACTTC. Translating it yields CASSQPGGGNIQYF.

The J gene is TRBJ2-7, the V gene TRBV29-1; 10 bases map to TRBD1. CDR3 length equals 16 residues. Germline loops: CDR1 SQVTM, CDR2 ANQGSEA. V dropped 5 bases and J dropped 2; count of bases not matched to a gene: 12. The CDR3 region has the DNA TGCAGCGTTTTATTACCCGGGACAGGGGTAACCTACGAGCAGTACTTC. Amino acids: CSVLLPGTGVTYEQYF.

The V gene is TRBV5-1, the J gene TRBJ1-1, with D possibly TRBD1 on 5 matching bases. CDR3 length equals 16 residues. Deletions cut 2 bases from V and 0 bases from J, with 14 bases between. Germline V gene sequence: CDR1 SGHRS, CDR2 YFSETQ. CDR3 DNA: TGCGCCAGCAGCTTCGGACAAAGGACGGTGAACACTGAAGCTTTCTTT. Translated, it gives CASSFGQRTVNTEAFF.

The V and J genes are TRBV4-1 and TRBJ2-2, with 8 bases that match TRBD2. This CDR3 contains 16 residues. Trimming cost V 4 bases and J 0 bases; bases outside gene matches: 4. Germline assignment: CDR1 MGHRA and CDR2 YSYEKL. The DNA of the CDR3 is TGCGCCAGCAGCCTCAGCGGGGGCGCGAACACCGGGGAGCTGTTTTTT. This encodes CASSLSGGANTGELFF.

The table lists this clonotype with many counts. V is TRBV5-1 and J is TRBJ2-5, with TRBD2 identical over 8 bases. This CDR3 has 15 amino acids. V lost 2 bases and J lost 1; bases outside the gene matches: 4. The germline CDR1 and CDR2 sequences are SGHRS and YFSETQ. The CDR3 DNA follows: TGCGCCAGCAGCTTAGGTAGCGGGGCCCAAGAGACCCAGTACTTC. As protein: CASSLGSGAQETQYF.

This clonotype was counted between two and nine times. The genes are TRBV20-1 and TRBJ1-5, with D possibly matching TRBD1 (5 bases). CDR3 length: 17 amino acids. Per the germline V gene, CDR1 is DFQATT and CDR2 is SNEGSKA (reference sequence). Deletions cut 2 bases from V and 0 bases from J, with 17 bases between. In DNA form, the CDR3 reads TGCAGTGCTAGATCTCTGGGGCGGTTATATAGCAATCAGCCCCAGCATTTT. Translated: CSARSLGRLYSNQPQHF.

The V and J genes are TRBV20-1 and TRBJ1-4; a weak D match, TRBD1 (5 bases). Trimming took 6 bases from V and 4 from J, leaving 15 bases between them. The CDR3 runs 14 residues. Germline V CDR1 and CDR2: DFQATT, SNEGSKA (reference sequence). The CDR3 region is CSAKAWGVNEKLFF. CDR3 nucleotide sequence: TGCAGTGCCAAAGCTTGGGGGGTTAATGAAAAACTGTTTTTT.

The gene calls are TRBV20-1 and TRBJ2-5; 10 nucleotides agree with TRBD2. The CDR3 length is 16 residues. Trimming at V came to 4 bases and at J to 4 bases, leaving 12 bases not matched to a gene. The V gene's germline CDR1 is DFQATT and CDR2 SNEGSKA (reference sequence). CDR3 coding DNA: TGCAGTGCTACCCGTCTAGCGGGGGCAGAACGAGAGACCCAGTACTTC. Translating gives CSATRLAGAERETQYF.

The J gene is TRBJ1-2, the V gene TRBV29-1; D remains ambiguous. This CDR3 is 11 amino acids long. Between the trimmed V and J ends, which lost 7 bases and 7 bases, there was a span of 13 bases. The V gene's germline CDR1 is SQVTM and CDR2 ANQGSEA. CDR3 amino acids: CSGLVVTGYTF. CDR3 nucleotides: TGCAGCGGTTTGGTGGTTACTGGCTACACCTTC.

This clonotype has only a few counts. The chain has TRBV7-9 and TRBJ1-1; 7 bases agree with TRBD1. With 6 bases clipped from V and 1 base from J, the junction kept 5 bases outside the gene matches. Germline V gene lookup returns CDR1 SEHNR and CDR2 FQNEAQ (reference sequence). This CDR3 is 14 amino acids long. The CDR3 reads CASSPTGSNTEAFF. Written as DNA, the CDR3 is TGTGCCAGCAGTCCGACAGGGTCGAACACTGAAGCTTTCTTT.

This clonotype was counted many times. The V gene is TRBV5-1, the J gene TRBJ2-7, with no clear D. The CDR3 extends over 13 amino acids. Germline CDR1 reads SGHRS; CDR2 reads YFSETQ. V gave up 1 base and J gave up 7 bases, with 12 bases separating them. As DNA, the CDR3 is TGCGCCAGCAGCTTGTTAGTCCAAGGGGAGCAGTACTTC. Translated: CASSLLVQGEQYF. Variable domain in full (rest from reference TRBV5-1 and TRBJ2-7): KAGVTQTPRYLIKTRGQQVTLSCSPISGHRSVSWYQQTPGQGLQFLFEYFSETQRNKGNFPGRFSGRQFSNSRSEMNVSTLELGDSALYLCASSLLVQGEQYFGPGTRLTVT.

The chain combines TRBV12-3 or TRBV12-4 with TRBJ1-1; 9 positions agree with TRBD1. The CDR3 contains 16 residues. V shed 6 bases, J shed 1 base, and the junction held 9 bases outside the gene matches. The CDR3, as DNA: TGTGCCAGCAGCACCACGGAACAGGGGGCGAACACTGAAGCTTTCTTT. Translated: CASSTTEQGANTEAFF.

This clonotype has at least ten counts. CDR3 residues: CASSLYGGPQETQYF. The DNA for the CDR3 is TGTGCCAGCAGCTTATATGGGGGCCCCCAAGAGACCCAGTACTTC. The chain couples TRBV11-2 to TRBJ2-5; D is perhaps TRBD1 (6 bases). Germline CDR1 SGHAT, CDR2 FQNNGV. CDR3 length equals 15 residues. V gave up 2 bases and J gave up 1 base, with 11 bases separating them.

The chain employs TRBV28 and TRBJ2-5; possible D gene TRBD1, 6 bases. The CDR3 contains 16 residues. V shed 5 bases and J shed 0 bases, with 16 bases lying between them. Per the germline V gene, CDR1 is MDHEN and CDR2 is SYDVKM. The CDR3 is CASSRQGLTYQETQYF. CDR3 sequence (DNA): TGTGCCAGCAGTAGGCAGGGGTTAACGTACCAAGAGACCCAGTACTTC. The full variable domain, in which reference TRBV28 and TRBJ2-5 provide the parts outside the CDR3, is DVKVTQSSRYLVKRTGEKVFLECVQDMDHENMFWYRQDPGLGLRLIYFSYDVKMKEKGDIPEGYSVSREKKERFSLILESASTNQTSMYLCASSRQGLTYQETQYFGPGTRLLVL.

The chain is built from TRBV7-2 and TRBJ2-6; 7 positions match TRBD2. CDR3 length equals 15 residues. Looked up from germline, CDR1 is SGHTA and CDR2 is FQGNSA. With V trimmed by 4 bases and J by 8 bases, 8 bases remained unmatched. For the CDR3, the DNA is TGTGCCAGCAGCTCAAATGGGGGGGGGTCCAACGTCCTGACTTTC. As protein: CASSSNGGGSNVLTF. Full variable domain (rest looked up from reference TRBV7-2 and TRBJ2-6): GAGVSQSPSNKVTEKGKDVELRCDPISGHTALYWYRQSLGQGLEFLIYFQGNSAPDKSGLPSDRFSAERTGGSVSTLTIQRTQQEDSAVYLCASSSNGGGSNVLTFGAGSRLTVL.